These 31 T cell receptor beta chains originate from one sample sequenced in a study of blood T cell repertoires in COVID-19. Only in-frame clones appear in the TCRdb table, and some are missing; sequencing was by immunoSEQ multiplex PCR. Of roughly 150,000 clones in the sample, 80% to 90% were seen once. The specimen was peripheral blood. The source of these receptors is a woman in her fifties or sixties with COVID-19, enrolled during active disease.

The CDR3 here is CASSWSSGNTEAFF. The CDR3 nucleotides are TGCGCCAGCAGCTGGTCCTCGGGGAACACTGAAGCTTTCTTT. V gene TRBV5-1 combines with J gene TRBJ1-1; no clear D. The V gene lost 3 bases and the J gene lost 1 base, with 10 bases spanning the gap. CDR1 and CDR2 from the germline V gene are SGHRS and YFSETQ. This CDR3 comprises 14 residues.

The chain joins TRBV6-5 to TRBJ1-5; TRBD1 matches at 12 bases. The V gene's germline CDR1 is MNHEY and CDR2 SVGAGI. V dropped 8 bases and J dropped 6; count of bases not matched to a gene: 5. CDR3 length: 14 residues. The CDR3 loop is CASVGQGAGQPQHF. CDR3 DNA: TGTGCCAGCGTGGGACAGGGGGCGGGTCAGCCCCAGCATTTT.

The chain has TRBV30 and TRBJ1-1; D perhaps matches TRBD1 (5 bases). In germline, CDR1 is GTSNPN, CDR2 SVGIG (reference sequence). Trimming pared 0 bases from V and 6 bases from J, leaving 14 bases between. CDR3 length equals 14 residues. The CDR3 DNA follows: TGTGCCTGGAGTGTACCCCGCTTGGGGCCTGAAGCTTTCTTT. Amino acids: CAWSVPRLGPEAFF.

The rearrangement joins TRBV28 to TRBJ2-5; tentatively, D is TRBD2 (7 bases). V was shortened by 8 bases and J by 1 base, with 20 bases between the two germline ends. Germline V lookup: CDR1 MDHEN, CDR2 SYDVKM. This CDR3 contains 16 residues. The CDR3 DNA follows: TGTGCCAGCGCACCTGGGGGGGCGGGGGCCCAAGAGACCCAGTACTTC. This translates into CASAPGGAGAQETQYF.

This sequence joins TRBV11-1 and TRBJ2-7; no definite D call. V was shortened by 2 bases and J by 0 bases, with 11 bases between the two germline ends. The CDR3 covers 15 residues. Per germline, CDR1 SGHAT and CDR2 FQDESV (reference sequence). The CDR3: CASSLSGFVSYEQYF. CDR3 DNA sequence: TGTGCCAGCAGCTTATCCGGGTTTGTCTCCTACGAGCAGTACTTC.

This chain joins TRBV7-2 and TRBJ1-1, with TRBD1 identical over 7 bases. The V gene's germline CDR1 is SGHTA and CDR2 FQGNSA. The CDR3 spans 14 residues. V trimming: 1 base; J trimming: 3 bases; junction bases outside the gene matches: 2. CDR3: CASSLVGGDTEAFF. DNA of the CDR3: TGTGCCAGCAGCTTAGTAGGGGGCGACACTGAAGCTTTCTTT.

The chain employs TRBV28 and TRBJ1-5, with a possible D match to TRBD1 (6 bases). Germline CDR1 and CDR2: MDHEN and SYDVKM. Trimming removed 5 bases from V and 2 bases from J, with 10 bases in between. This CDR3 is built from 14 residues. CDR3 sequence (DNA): TGTGCCAGCAGTCAGCGACAGGGCAATCAGCCCCAGCATTTT. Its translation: CASSQRQGNQPQHF.

The CDR3 sequence is CASRNPGTSGGPVANTGELFF. Here the CDR3 DNA reads TGTGCCAGCAGGAACCCTGGGACTAGCGGGGGGCCGGTCGCGAACACCGGGGAGCTGTTTTTT. The chain is built from TRBV2 and TRBJ2-2; 15 positions agree with TRBD2. This CDR3 spans 21 amino acids. Trimming took 6 bases from V and 0 from J; bases not matched to a gene: 14. Per the germline V gene, CDR1 is SNHLY and CDR2 is FYNNEI.

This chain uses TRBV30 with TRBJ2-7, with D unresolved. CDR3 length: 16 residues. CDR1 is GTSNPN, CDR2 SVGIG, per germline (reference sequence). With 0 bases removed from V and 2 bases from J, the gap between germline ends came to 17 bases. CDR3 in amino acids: CAWSVTESPLPYEQYF. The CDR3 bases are TGTGCCTGGAGTGTAACAGAGTCACCCCTTCCCTACGAGCAGTACTTC.

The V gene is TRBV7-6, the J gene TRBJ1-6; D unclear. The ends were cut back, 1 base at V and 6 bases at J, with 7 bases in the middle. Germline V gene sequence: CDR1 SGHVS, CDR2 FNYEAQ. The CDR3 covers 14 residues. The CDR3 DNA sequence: TGTGCCAGCAGCTTAGGGGGAGGTAATTCACCCCTCCACTTT. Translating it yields CASSLGGGNSPLHF.

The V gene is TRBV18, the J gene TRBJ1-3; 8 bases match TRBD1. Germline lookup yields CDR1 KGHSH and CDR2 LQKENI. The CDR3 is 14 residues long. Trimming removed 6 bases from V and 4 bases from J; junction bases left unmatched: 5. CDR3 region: CASSSDRAGNTIYF. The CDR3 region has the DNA TGTGCCAGCTCTTCGGACAGGGCCGGAAACACCATATATTTT.

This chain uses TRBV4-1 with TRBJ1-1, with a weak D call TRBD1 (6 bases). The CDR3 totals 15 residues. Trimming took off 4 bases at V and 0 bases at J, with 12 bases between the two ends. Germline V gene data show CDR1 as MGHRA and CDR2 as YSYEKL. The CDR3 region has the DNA TGCGCCAGCAGCCGCCCGGACAGTTTGAACACTGAAGCTTTCTTT. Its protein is CASSRPDSLNTEAFF.

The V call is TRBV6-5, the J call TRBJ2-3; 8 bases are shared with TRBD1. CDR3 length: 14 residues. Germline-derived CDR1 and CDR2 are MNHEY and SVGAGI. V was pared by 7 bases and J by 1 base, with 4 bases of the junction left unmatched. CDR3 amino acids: CASIVTGGTDTQYF. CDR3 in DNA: TGTGCCAGCATCGTGACAGGGGGCACAGATACGCAGTATTTT.

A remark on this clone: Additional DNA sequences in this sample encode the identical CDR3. The CDR3 coding sequence is TGTGCCAGTAGTATGGGCAGCTCCTACGAGCAGTACTTC. This translates into CASSMGSSYEQYF. V usage is TRBV19 and J usage is TRBJ2-7; D call uncertain. V lost 3 bases to trimming and J lost 0 bases, with 6 bases between them. The CDR3 loop spans 13 amino acids. CDR1 and CDR2 (germline): LNHDA, SQIVND (reference sequence). The full variable domain, its missing parts supplied by reference TRBV19 and TRBJ2-7, is DGGITQSPKYLFRKEGQNVTLSCEQNLNHDAMYWYRQDPGQGLRLIYYSQIVNDFQKGDIAEGYSVSREKKESFPLTVTSAQKNPTAFYLCASSMGSSYEQYFGPGTRLTVT.

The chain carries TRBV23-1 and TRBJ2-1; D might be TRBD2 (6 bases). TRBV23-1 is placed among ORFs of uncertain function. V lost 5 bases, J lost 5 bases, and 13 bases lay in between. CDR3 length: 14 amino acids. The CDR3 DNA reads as TGCGCCAGCAGTGAGGAGGGGTGGGACAATGAGCAGTTCTTC. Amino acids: CASSEEGWDNEQFF.

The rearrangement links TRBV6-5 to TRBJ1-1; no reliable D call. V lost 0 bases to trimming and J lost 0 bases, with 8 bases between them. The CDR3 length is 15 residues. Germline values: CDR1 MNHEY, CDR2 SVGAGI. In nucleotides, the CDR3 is TGTGCCAGCAGTTACTCGGCCGACATGAACACTGAAGCTTTCTTT. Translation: CASSYSADMNTEAFF.

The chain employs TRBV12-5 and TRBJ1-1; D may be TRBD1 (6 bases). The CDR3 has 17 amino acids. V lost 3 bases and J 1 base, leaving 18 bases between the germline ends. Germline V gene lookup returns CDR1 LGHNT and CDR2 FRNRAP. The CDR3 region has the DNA TGTGCTAGTGGTTTTAAACCCGTGGGAGGGGGGAACACTGAAGCTTTCTTT. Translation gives CASGFKPVGGGNTEAFF.

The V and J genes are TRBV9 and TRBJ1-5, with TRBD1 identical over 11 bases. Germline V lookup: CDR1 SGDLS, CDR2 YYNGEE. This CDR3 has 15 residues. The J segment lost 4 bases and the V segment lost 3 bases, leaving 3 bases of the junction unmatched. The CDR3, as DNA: TGTGCCAGCAGCGAGGGACAGGGGGGGAATCAGCCCCAGCATTTT. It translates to CASSEGQGGNQPQHF.

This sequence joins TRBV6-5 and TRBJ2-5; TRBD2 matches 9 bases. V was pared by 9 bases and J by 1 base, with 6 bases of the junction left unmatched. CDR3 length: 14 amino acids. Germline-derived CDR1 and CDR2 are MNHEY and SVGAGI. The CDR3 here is CASKRGVLQETQYF. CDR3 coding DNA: TGTGCCAGTAAGCGGGGGGTTCTCCAAGAGACCCAGTACTTC.

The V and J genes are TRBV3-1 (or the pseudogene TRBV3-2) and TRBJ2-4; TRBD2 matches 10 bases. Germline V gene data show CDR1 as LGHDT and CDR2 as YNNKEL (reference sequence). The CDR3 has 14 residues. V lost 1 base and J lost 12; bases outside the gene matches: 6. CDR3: CASSQVAGGGSQYF. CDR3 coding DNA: TGTGCCAGCAGCCAAGTAGCGGGGGGTGGAAGTCAGTACTTC.

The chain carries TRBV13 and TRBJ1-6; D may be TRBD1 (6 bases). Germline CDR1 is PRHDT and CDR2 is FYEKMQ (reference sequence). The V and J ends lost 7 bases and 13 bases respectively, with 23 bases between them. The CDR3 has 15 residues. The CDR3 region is CASTPTGSRNLPLHF. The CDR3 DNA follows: TGTGCCAGCACCCCCACAGGGAGCCGGAATTTGCCCCTCCACTTT. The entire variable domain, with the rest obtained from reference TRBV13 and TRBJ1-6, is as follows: AAGVIQSPRHLIKEKRETATLKCYPIPRHDTVYWYQQGPGQDPQFLISFYEKMQSDKGSIPDRFSAQQFSDYHSELNMSSLELGDSALYFCASTPTGSRNLPLHFGNGTRLTVT.

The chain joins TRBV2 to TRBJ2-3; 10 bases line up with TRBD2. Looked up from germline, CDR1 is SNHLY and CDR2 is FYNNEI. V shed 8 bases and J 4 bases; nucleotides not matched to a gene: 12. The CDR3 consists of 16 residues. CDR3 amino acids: CASPYGRSGGADTQYF. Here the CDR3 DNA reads TGTGCCAGCCCTTATGGTCGGAGCGGGGGGGCAGATACGCAGTATTTT.

The DNA for the CDR3 is TGCGCCAGCAGCCAAGATAGGAGCGGGGGGGCCGTGAGGGAGACCCAGTACTTC. This gives the protein CASSQDRSGGAVRETQYF. The chain links TRBV4-1 to TRBJ2-5; TRBD2 matches at 10 bases. Looked up from germline, CDR1 is MGHRA and CDR2 is YSYEKL. The CDR3 consists of 18 residues. V gave up 0 bases and J gave up 5 bases; unmatched junction bases: 12.

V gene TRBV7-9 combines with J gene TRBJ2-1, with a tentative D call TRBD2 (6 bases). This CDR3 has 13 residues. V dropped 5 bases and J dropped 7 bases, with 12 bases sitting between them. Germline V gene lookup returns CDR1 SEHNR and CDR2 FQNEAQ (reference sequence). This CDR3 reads CASSRGILNEQFF. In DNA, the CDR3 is TGTGCCAGCAGCCGGGGGATCTTAAATGAGCAGTTCTTC.

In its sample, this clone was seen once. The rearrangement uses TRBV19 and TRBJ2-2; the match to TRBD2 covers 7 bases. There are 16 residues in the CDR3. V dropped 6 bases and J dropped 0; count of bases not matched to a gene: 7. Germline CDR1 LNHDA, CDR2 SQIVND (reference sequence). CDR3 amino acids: CASSPGGGTNTGELFF. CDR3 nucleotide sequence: TGTGCCAGTAGCCCGGGGGGAGGGACGAACACCGGGGAGCTGTTTTTT.

CDR3 loop: CASSSRDGIQYF. CDR3 DNA sequence: TGTGCCAGCAGCTCCAGGGATGGCATTCAGTACTTC. The chain couples TRBV11-3 to TRBJ2-4; possibly TRBD1 for D (5 bases). Per germline, CDR1 SGHNT and CDR2 YENEEA. There are 12 residues in the CDR3. V was trimmed by 4 bases and J by 9 bases, leaving 10 bases between them.

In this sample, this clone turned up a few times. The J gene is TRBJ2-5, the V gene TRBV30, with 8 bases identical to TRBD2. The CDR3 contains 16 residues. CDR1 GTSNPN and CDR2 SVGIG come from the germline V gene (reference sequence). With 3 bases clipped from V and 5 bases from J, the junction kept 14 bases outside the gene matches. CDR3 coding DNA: TGTGCCTGGAGGAAGGCGAACGCGGGGGGAGGGGAGACCCAGTACTTC. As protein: CAWRKANAGGGETQYF.

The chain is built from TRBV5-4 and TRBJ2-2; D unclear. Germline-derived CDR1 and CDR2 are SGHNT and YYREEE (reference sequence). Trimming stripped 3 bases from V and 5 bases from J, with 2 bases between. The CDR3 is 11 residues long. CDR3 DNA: TGTGCCAGCAGCTCGACCGGGGAGCTGTTTTTT. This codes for CASSSTGELFF.

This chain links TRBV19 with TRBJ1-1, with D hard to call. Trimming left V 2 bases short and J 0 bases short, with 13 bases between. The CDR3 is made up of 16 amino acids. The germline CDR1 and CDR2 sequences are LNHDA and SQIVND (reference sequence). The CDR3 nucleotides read TGTGCCAGTAGTATAAACAGCGGTGAAATGAACACTGAAGCTTTCTTT. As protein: CASSINSGEMNTEAFF.

The CDR3 DNA reads TGTGCCACCAGTGAGCAAACGGGACAGCACAATGAAAAACTGTTTTTT. This encodes CATSEQTGQHNEKLFF. The chain employs TRBV24-1 and TRBJ1-4; TRBD1 matches at 7 bases. Unmatched junction bases numbered 9, after V lost 4 bases and J lost 5 bases. The CDR3 length is 16 residues. Germline V gene lookup returns CDR1 KGHDR and CDR2 SFDVKD.

CDR3 nucleotides: TGTGCCAGCAGCCGAACGGGACTAGCGATCACAGATACGCAGTATTTT. Encoded protein: CASSRTGLAITDTQYF. V usage is TRBV7-3 and J usage is TRBJ2-3; TRBD2 aligns across 10 bases. V was clipped by 5 bases and J by 2 bases; unmatched bases: 7. Germline V gene sequence: CDR1 SGHTA, CDR2 FQGTGA. This CDR3 contains 16 residues. Filled out from reference TRBV7-3 and TRBJ2-3, the complete variable domain reads GAGVSQTPSNKVTEKGKYVELRCDPISGHTALYWYRQSLGQGPEFLIYFQGTGAADDSGLPNDRFFAVRPEGSVSTLKIQRTERGDSAVYLCASSRTGLAITDTQYFGPGTRLTVL.